This TCR beta chain was observed in a study of blood T cell repertoires in COVID-19. For the study at large: COVID-19 samples from acute and convalescent phases originated in the United States, Italy and Spain. From T cells, B-cell-depleted T cells, or PBMCs came the material, which was cDNA or gDNA.

Per the germline V gene, CDR1 is SGHDT and CDR2 is YYEEEE. This CDR3 is 14 amino acids long. V was clipped by 4 bases and J by 4 bases; unmatched bases: 5. The authors' processing: The authors estimated nucleated cell counts from reference gene primer amplification. The protocol was immunoSEQ multiplex PCR, while the TCRdb copy is restricted to in-frame clones and leaves out a portion. V, J and clone size were drawn from that table, and D and trimming were deduced from the DNA. The table includes roughly 41,000 clones, around 87% detected once. This sequence originates from a man aged 60 to 69 with active or convalescent COVID-19. The rearrangement uses TRBV5-6 and TRBJ2-5; 9 nucleotides line up with TRBD1. The sample consisted of peripheral blood. As DNA, the CDR3 is TGTGCCAGCAGCCGGACAGGGGTCGGAGAGACCCAGTACTTC. This codes for CASSRTGVGETQYF. The full variable domain, with the rest looked up from reference TRBV5-6 and TRBJ2-5, is DAGVTQSPTHLIKTRGQQVTLRCSPKSGHDTVSWYQQALGQGPQFIFQYYEEEERQRGNFPDRFSGHQFPNYSSELNVNALLLGDSALYLCASSRTGVGETQYFGPGTRLLVL.